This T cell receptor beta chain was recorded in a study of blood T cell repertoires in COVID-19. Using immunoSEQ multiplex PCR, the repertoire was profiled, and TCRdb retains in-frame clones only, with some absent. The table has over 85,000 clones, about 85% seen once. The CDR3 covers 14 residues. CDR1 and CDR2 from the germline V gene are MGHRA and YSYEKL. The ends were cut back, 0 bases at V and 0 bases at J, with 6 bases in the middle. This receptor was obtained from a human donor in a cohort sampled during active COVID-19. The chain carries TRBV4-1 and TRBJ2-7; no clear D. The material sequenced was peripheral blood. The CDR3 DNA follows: TGCGCCAGCAGCCAAGATCGGAGCTCCTACGAGCAGTACTTC. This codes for CASSQDRSSYEQYF.